Reported below is one T cell receptor beta chain. Its specificity is not known. Library preparation for TCR beta used quantitative 5'-RACE with molecular barcodes. MiXCR, applied by TCRdb to the 5' RACE reads, yields one record per CDR3 protein. The profile shows some 150,000 distinct CDR3 sequences, more than 40% of them singletons. This entry is derived from a study of CD8 T cells in ankylosing spondylitis. Study-level points and caveats: Characteristic of ankylosing spondylitis blood, it appeared, was a TCR beta motif comprising 7 to 9 highly homologous variants.

Deletions cut 5 bases from V and 2 bases from J, with 10 bases between. This CDR3 is 12 amino acids long. CDR1 and CDR2 from the germline V gene are DFQATT and SNEGSKA (reference sequence). V gene TRBV20-1 combines with J gene TRBJ2-7; tentatively, D is TRBD2 (5 bases). The sequenced sample was synovial fluid, either unsorted or a sorted T cell fraction (not recorded which). The receptor was derived from a male donor with ankylosing spondylitis. CDR3 bases: TGCAGTGCTGCGGGTGGGACCTACGAGCAGTACTTC. It yields the protein CSAAGGTYEQYF.